The 9 T cell receptor beta chains reported below all come from one sample, sequenced in a study of blood T cell repertoires in COVID-19. Sequencing used immunoSEQ multiplex PCR; TCRdb keeps in-frame clones, though not all of them. Altogether around 100,000 clones are present, about nine tenths being singletons, with the ten largest covering around 4.5%. Sample: peripheral blood. The source is a man in his forties with acute or convalescent COVID-19.

Only one count was recorded for this clone. The rearrangement uses TRBV7-9 and TRBJ2-3, with TRBD2 matching over 7 bases. J lost 1 base, V lost 1 base, and 2 bases had no gene match. Germline CDR1 reads SEHNR; CDR2 reads FQNEAQ (reference sequence). CDR3 length: 15 amino acids. This CDR3 is CASSLGGSGTDTQYF. The CDR3 DNA sequence: TGTGCCAGCAGCTTAGGCGGGAGTGGCACAGATACGCAGTATTTT.

This clone appeared a few times. V gene TRBV6-5 combines with J gene TRBJ1-2; 9 positions agree with TRBD1. The V gene's germline CDR1 is MNHEY and CDR2 SVGAGI. There are 14 residues in the CDR3. V lost 7 bases and J lost 8; bases outside the gene matches: 11. CDR3 coding DNA: TGTGCCAGCATCCAACAGGGGGCCCCGGGAGGCTACACCTTC. Amino acid sequence: CASIQQGAPGGYTF.

In its sample, this clone was seen a few times. This chain's CDR3 is CASRTGQSSNQPQHF. The CDR3 nucleotides are TGTGCCAGCAGGACGGGACAGTCTAGCAATCAGCCCCAGCATTTT. The V call is TRBV6-5, the J call TRBJ1-5; 7 nucleotides match TRBD1. V lost 6 bases to trimming and J lost 0 bases; unmatched junction nucleotides: 5. Germline assignment: CDR1 MNHEY and CDR2 SVGAGI. CDR3 length: 15 residues.

The chain uses TRBV19 and TRBJ2-3, with D possibly TRBD1 on 5 matching bases. The CDR3 contains 16 residues. Germline CDR1 is LNHDA and CDR2 is SQIVND (reference sequence). The V and J ends lost 3 bases and 4 bases respectively, with 17 bases between them. This CDR3 is CASSIRVQAGSDTQYF. In DNA, the CDR3 is TGTGCCAGTAGTATCAGGGTGCAGGCTGGCTCAGATACGCAGTATTTT.

This chain links TRBV7-8 with TRBJ1-1, with 9 bases lining up with TRBD1. J lost 3 bases, V lost 4 bases, and 3 bases had no gene match. Germline V gene sequence: CDR1 SGHVS, CDR2 FQNEAQ. The CDR3 has 14 residues. CDR3 loop: CASSSTGGDTEAFF. The DNA for the CDR3 is TGTGCCAGCAGCTCGACAGGGGGGGACACTGAAGCTTTCTTT. The entire variable domain, with the rest obtained from reference TRBV7-8 and TRBJ1-1, is as follows: GAGVSQSPRYKVAKRGQDVALRCDPISGHVSLFWYQQALGQGPEFLTYFQNEAQLDKSGLPSDRFFAERPEGSVSTLKIQRTQQEDSAVYLCASSSTGGDTEAFFGQGTRLTVV.

J is TRBJ1-1 and V is TRBV6-1; possibly TRBD1 for D (5 bases). The CDR3 consists of 15 residues. Trimming pared 0 bases from V and 3 bases from J, leaving 11 bases between. In germline, CDR1 is MNHNS, CDR2 SASEGT. The CDR3 is CASSEARDRYTEAFF. The CDR3 DNA reads TGTGCCAGCAGTGAAGCGCGAGACAGATACACTGAAGCTTTCTTT.

The V and J genes are TRBV9 and TRBJ2-1, with TRBD2 matching 12 bases. Germline V gene lookup returns CDR1 SGDLS and CDR2 YYNGEE. J was trimmed by 7 bases and V by 4 bases; bases with no gene match: 6. The CDR3 consists of 15 residues. The CDR3, as DNA: TGTGCCAGCAGCCCCTGGACTAGCGGGAATAATGAGCAGTTCTTC. Its protein is CASSPWTSGNNEQFF.

The rearrangement links TRBV9 to TRBJ2-7; D is uncertain. V was shortened by 3 bases and J by 7 bases, with 23 bases between the two germline ends. The CDR3 extends over 16 amino acids. CDR1 and CDR2 (germline): SGDLS, YYNGEE. The CDR3 coding sequence is TGTGCCAGCAGCGCCTCACCGGGTGGCGATGGAGAAGAGCAGTACTTC. Translated, it gives CASSASPGGDGEEQYF.

This chain joins TRBV19 and TRBJ1-5; TRBD1 matches at 9 bases. The germline CDR1 and CDR2 sequences are LNHDA and SQIVND (reference sequence). V lost 5 bases and J lost 7; bases outside the gene matches: 9. The CDR3 is 15 residues long. The CDR3 sequence: CASSFTGGQGQPQHF. CDR3 bases: TGTGCCAGTAGTTTCACAGGGGGCCAAGGACAGCCCCAGCATTTT.